This T cell receptor beta chain was identified in a study of response to subunit inactivated influenza vaccine. This CDR3 comprises 14 residues. Germline CDR1 and CDR2: MDHEN and SYDVKM. The V end lost 6 bases, the J end lost 9 bases, and 21 bases lay between the germline ends. TCRdb reanalysed the RT-PCR reads using MiXCR and keeps one entry per CDR3 protein. The data contain over 750,000 distinct CDR3 sequences, 21% of them seen just once; the ten biggest clones take up about 10%. Findings of the study overall: Authors suggested each seasonal influenza vaccination recruits few new T cells.

This clonotype was found a few times. Its antigen is undetermined. The rearrangement uses TRBV28 and TRBJ2-7; no clear D gene. Sequenced here: PBMCs from blood, sampled 5 to 6 days after vaccination. This TCR was recovered from a man aged 50 to 59 who received an inactivated influenza vaccine. CDR3: CASRSFGPPFGQYF. CDR3 sequence (DNA): TGTGCCAGCAGGAGTTTCGGACCCCCGTTCGGGCAGTACTTC.